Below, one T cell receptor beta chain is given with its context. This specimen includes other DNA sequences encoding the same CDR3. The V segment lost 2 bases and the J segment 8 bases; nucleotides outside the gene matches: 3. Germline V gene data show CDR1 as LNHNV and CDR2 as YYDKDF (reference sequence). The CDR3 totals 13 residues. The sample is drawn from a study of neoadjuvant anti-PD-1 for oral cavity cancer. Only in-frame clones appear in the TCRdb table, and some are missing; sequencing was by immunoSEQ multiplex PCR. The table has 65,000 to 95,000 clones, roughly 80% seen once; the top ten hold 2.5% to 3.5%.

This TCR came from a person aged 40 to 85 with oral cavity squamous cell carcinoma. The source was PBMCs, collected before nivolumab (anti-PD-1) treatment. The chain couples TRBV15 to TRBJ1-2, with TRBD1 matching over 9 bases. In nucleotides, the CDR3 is TGTGCCACCAGCAGAAGACAGGGGGACGGCTACACCTTC. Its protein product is CATSRRQGDGYTF.